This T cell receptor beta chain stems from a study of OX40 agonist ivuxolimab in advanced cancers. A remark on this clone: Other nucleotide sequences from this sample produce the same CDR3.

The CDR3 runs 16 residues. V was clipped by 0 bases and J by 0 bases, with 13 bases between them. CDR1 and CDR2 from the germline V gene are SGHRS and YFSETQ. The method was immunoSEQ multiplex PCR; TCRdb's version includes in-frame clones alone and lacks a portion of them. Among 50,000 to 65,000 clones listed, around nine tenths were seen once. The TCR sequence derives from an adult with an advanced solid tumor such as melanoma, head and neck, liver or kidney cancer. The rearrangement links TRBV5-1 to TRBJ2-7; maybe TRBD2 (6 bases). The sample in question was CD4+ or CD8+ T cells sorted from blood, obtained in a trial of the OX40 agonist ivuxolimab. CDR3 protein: CASSLGGSGISYEQYF. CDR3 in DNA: TGCGCCAGCAGCTTGGGAGGTAGCGGCATCTCCTACGAGCAGTACTTC.